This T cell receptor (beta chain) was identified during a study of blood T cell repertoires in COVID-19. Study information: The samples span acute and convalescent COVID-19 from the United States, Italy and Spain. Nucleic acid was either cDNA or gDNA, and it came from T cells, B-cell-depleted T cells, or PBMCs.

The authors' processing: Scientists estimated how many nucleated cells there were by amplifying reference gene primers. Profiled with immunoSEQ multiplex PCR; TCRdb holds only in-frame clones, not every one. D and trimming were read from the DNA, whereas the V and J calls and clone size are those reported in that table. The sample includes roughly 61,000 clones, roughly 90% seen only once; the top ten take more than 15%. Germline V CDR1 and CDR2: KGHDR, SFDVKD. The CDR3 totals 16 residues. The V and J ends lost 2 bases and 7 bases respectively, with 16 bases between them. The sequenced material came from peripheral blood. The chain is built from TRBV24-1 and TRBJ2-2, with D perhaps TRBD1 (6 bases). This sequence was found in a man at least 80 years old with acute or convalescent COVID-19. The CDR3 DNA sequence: TGTGCCACCAGTGATTCACAGGGATCGCCCGGCGGGGAGCTGTTTTTT. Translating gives CATSDSQGSPGGELFF.